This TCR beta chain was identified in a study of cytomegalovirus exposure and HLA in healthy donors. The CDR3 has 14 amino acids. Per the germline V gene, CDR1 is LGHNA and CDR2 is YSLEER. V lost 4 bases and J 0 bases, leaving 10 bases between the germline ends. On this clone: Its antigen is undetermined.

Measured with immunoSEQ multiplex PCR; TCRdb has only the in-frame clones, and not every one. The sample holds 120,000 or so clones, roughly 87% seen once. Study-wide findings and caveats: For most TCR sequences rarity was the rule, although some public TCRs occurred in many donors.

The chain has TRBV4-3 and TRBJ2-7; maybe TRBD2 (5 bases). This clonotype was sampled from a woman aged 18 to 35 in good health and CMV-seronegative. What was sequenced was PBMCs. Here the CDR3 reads CASSPSRDSYEQYF. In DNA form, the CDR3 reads TGCGCCAGCAGCCCAAGTCGGGACTCCTACGAGCAGTACTTC.